These 8 T cell receptor beta chains were all obtained from the same sample, sequenced in a study of spatial heterogeneity in lung cancer. TCRdb reprocessed the 5' RACE reads with MiXCR, giving one entry per CDR3 protein. The sample lists about 2,600 distinct CDR3 sequences; approximately 1.5% were seen once. Noted time point: sample taken at primary tumor resection. Their antigens are not known. Broader study findings: Counts of expanded intratumoral alpha and beta TCRs tracked tumor mutation counts.

The sample in question was lung tumor tissue, obtained at surgery. These receptors were taken from a male donor with early-stage non-small cell lung cancer.

About this clonotype: One end of the junction is discordant with germline, which a read error may explain. The rearrangement joins TRBV6-2 or TRBV6-3 to TRBJ2-1; D gene ambiguous. Germline V lookup: CDR1 MNHEY, CDR2 SVGEGT. The CDR3 is 14 residues long. As DNA, the CDR3 is TGTGCCAGAAGTTCCCTACCTTACGACAATGAGAAGTTCTTC. Translating gives CARSSLPYDNEKFF.

In its sample, this clonotype is medium-sized. This chain uses TRBV9 with TRBJ2-1; D is unresolved. Trimming stripped 4 bases from V and 5 bases from J, with 10 bases between. Germline assignment: CDR1 SGDLS and CDR2 YYNGEE. CDR3 length: 13 residues. The CDR3 DNA follows: TGTGCCAGCAGCACCCAAGCCCACAATGAGCAGTTCTTC. It encodes CASSTQAHNEQFF.

This clonotype is deemed large. The chain recombines TRBV20-1 with TRBJ2-6; no definite D call. The CDR3 contains 15 residues. Germline assignment: CDR1 DFQATT and CDR2 SNEGSKA (reference sequence). Trimming removed 4 bases at V and 0 bases at J, with 10 bases between. The CDR3 protein is CSATNGRSGANVLTF. The CDR3 region has the DNA TGCAGTGCTACCAACGGGCGCTCTGGGGCCAACGTCCTGACTTTC.

This clonotype was seen many times. This rearrangement joins TRBV4-2 to TRBJ1-5, with unresolved D. The germline V gene encodes CDR1 LGHNA and CDR2 YNFKEQ. Trimming shortened V by 0 bases and J by 7 bases, and 13 bases separated the two germline ends. CDR3 size: 15 residues. For the CDR3, the DNA is TGTGCCAGCAGCCAAGAGTTAGGAAAAGGCCAGCCCCAGCATTTT. Amino acid sequence: CASSQELGKGQPQHF.

This clonotype is termed medium-sized (0.01 to 0.1%). V and J are TRBV2 and TRBJ2-3; possibly TRBD2 for D (6 bases). CDR3 length equals 14 residues. V was cut by 4 bases and J by 6 bases, with 14 bases left in between. In germline, CDR1 is SNHLY, CDR2 FYNNEI. CDR3 bases: TGTGCCAGCAGTGTTTTGGCAGGGAGGGATACGCAGTATTTT. It is translated as CASSVLAGRDTQYF.

This clonotype rates as medium-sized (0.01 to 0.1%). V is TRBV5-6 and J is TRBJ2-7; D remains unclear. The CDR3 totals 15 residues. Germline V gene lookup returns CDR1 SGHDT and CDR2 YYEEEE. V was shortened by 7 bases and J by 2 bases, with 19 bases between the two germline ends. The DNA for the CDR3 is TGTGCCAGCTCCACCGGGCGTACCGTGACCTACGAGCAGTACGTC. It is translated as CASSTGRTVTYEQYV.

In its sample, this clonotype was seen many times. The chain is built from TRBV10-3 and TRBJ2-5, with TRBD2 matching 7 bases. J gave up 5 bases and V 5 bases, and 14 bases lay outside the gene matches. Germline loops: CDR1 ENHRY, CDR2 SYGVKD. CDR3 length equals 16 residues. Here the CDR3 reads CAISPTPPGAGETQYF. For the CDR3, the DNA is TGTGCCATCAGTCCCACTCCTCCGGGAGCGGGGGAGACCCAGTACTTC.

By share of the sample, this clonotype is medium-sized. J is TRBJ2-7 and V is TRBV20-1, with D unclear. Trimming took 0 bases from V and 5 from J, leaving 14 bases between them. The CDR3 length is 14 residues. CDR1 and CDR2 (germline): DFQATT, SNEGSKA (reference sequence). The chain's CDR3 is CSARDGRKDHEQYF. The CDR3 DNA sequence: TGCAGTGCTAGAGATGGCAGAAAGGACCACGAGCAGTACTTC.